The 11 T cell receptor beta chains given below trace back to one sample, sequenced in a study of blood T cell repertoires in COVID-19. The repertoire was sequenced with immunoSEQ multiplex PCR; TCRdb's copy has only in-frame clones and lacks some. The data show hundreds of thousands of clones, roughly 82% seen once. The sample taken for sequencing was PBMCs or T cells enriched from blood (not recorded which). These TCRs come from a woman aged 45-65 years who had recovered from COVID-19.

The chain uses TRBV28 and TRBJ1-2; D may be TRBD1 (5 bases). The CDR3 sequence is 14 residues long. V lost 3 bases, J lost 2 bases, and 10 bases lay in between. Per germline, CDR1 MDHEN and CDR2 SYDVKM. Written as DNA, the CDR3 is TGTGCCAGCAGTTTGTACAGGAGAAACTATGGCTACACCTTC. Protein sequence: CASSLYRRNYGYTF.

This chain joins TRBV11-2 and TRBJ2-1; the match to TRBD1 covers 12 bases. Germline V gene lookup returns CDR1 SGHAT and CDR2 FQNNGV. J was trimmed by 12 bases and V by 5 bases; bases with no gene match: 8. The CDR3 is 14 residues long. CDR3 region: CASSPRDRGLVQFF. The CDR3 nucleotides read TGTGCCAGCAGCCCCCGGGACAGGGGGCTCGTGCAGTTCTTC.

The chain couples TRBV19 to TRBJ2-7; 11 positions match TRBD2. The CDR3 consists of 15 residues. The germline V gene encodes CDR1 LNHDA and CDR2 SQIVND (reference sequence). V shed 2 bases and J 2 bases; nucleotides not matched to a gene: 2. The CDR3 sequence is CASSIIAGGPYEQYF. The CDR3 region has the DNA TGTGCCAGTAGTATAATAGCGGGAGGGCCCTACGAGCAGTACTTC.

The chain combines TRBV19 with TRBJ2-2, with 9 bases lining up with TRBD1. The V gene end was trimmed by 4 bases and the J gene end by 6 bases; junction bases not matched to a gene: 9. The CDR3 spans 16 residues. CDR1 LNHDA and CDR2 SQIVND come from the germline V gene (reference sequence). The CDR3 protein is CASSRVDRGRAGELFF. Written as DNA, the CDR3 is TGTGCCAGTAGTAGGGTCGACAGGGGGAGAGCCGGGGAGCTGTTTTTT.

This chain connects TRBV5-6 to TRBJ1-6; D is perhaps TRBD1 (5 bases). Trimming pared 7 bases from V and 10 bases from J, leaving 21 bases between. The length of the CDR3 is 15 residues. From germline, CDR1 is SGHDT and CDR2 YYEEEE. CDR3 sequence: CASSLNGGSRSPLHF. The CDR3 region has the DNA TGTGCCAGCTCCCTGAACGGGGGGTCTCGGTCACCCCTCCACTTT.

V and J are TRBV7-3 and TRBJ2-1; 10 bases align to TRBD1. CDR1 and CDR2 from the germline V gene are SGHTA and FQGTGA. The CDR3 covers 16 residues. The V gene end was trimmed by 1 base and the J gene end by 8 bases; junction bases not matched to a gene: 8. This chain's CDR3 is CASSLSPGQGTDEQFF. The CDR3 bases are TGTGCCAGCAGCTTAAGTCCGGGACAGGGGACGGATGAGCAGTTCTTC.

This chain links TRBV29-1 with TRBJ1-3, with TRBD1 as a possible D gene (6 bases). The CDR3 runs 13 residues. Trimming cost V 7 bases and J 2 bases, with 12 bases left between them. The germline V gene has CDR1 SQVTM and CDR2 ANQGSEA. The CDR3 bases are TGCAGCGCCATACAGGGAGCTGGAAACACCATATATTTT. This codes for CSAIQGAGNTIYF.

The chain combines TRBV4-3 with TRBJ2-1; 10 bases match TRBD2. The length of the CDR3 is 18 residues. CDR1 and CDR2 (germline): LGHNA, YSLEER. V shed 0 bases and J 9 bases; nucleotides not matched to a gene: 14. The chain's CDR3 is CASSQESPLAGVIREQFF. As DNA, the CDR3 is TGCGCCAGCAGCCAAGAGAGTCCCCTAGCGGGAGTCATCCGTGAGCAGTTCTTC.

This clone has a single count. The chain carries TRBV7-2 and TRBJ1-1; no clear D gene. V gave up 2 bases and J gave up 7 bases, with 8 bases separating them. The CDR3 runs to 12 residues. Per the germline V gene, CDR1 is SGHTA and CDR2 is FQGNSA. In DNA form, the CDR3 reads TGTGCCAGCAGCTTACAGTCGTATGAAGCTTTCTTT. Protein sequence: CASSLQSYEAFF.

DNA for the CDR3: TGCGCCAGCAGCCAAGATGCCAGGGGGCTAGACGCTTTCTTT. Translated: CASSQDARGLDAFF. This chain joins TRBV4-1 and TRBJ1-1, with TRBD1 identical over 8 bases. Germline V gene data show CDR1 as MGHRA and CDR2 as YSYEKL. Trimming took 0 bases from V and 11 from J; bases not matched to a gene: 8. CDR3 length: 14 amino acids.

This chain uses TRBV2 with TRBJ2-1; D remains unclear. Trimming stripped 7 bases from V and 8 bases from J, with 15 bases between. The CDR3 is 13 residues long. Per germline, CDR1 SNHLY and CDR2 FYNNEI. CDR3 sequence reads: CASKVPAFYEQFF. CDR3 DNA: TGTGCCAGCAAGGTACCAGCGTTTTATGAGCAGTTCTTC.